This T cell receptor (beta chain) was documented in a study of identical twins (dated by TCRdb to 2016 to 2018). In terms of the full investigation: To test whether fetal clonotypes persist, this study deep-sequenced TCR alpha and beta repertoires from monozygotic twins, from unrelated adults of various ages, and from cord blood. To rule out contamination, the twin experiments were replicated at different times with different library preparation protocols.

Every donor was a healthy Caucasian. The twin cohort consisted of three pairs of female monozygotic twins, all aged roughly 18 to 29 years. RNA for TCR libraries was isolated from peripheral blood mononuclear cells. The CDR3, from cysteine to phenylalanine, totals 12 residues. The read is trimmed to its CDR3 DNA, 36 bases read in frame from base 1. CDR1 and CDR2 are drawn from the germline V gene: SGHVS, FQNEAQ. The V and J ends are trimmed by 8 bases and 8 bases, leaving 12 bases between them. Library preparation used 5' RACE. The run used an Illumina HiSeq 2000. Template switching added a universal primer binding site, and the final cDNA carried a unique molecular identifier that allowed TCR cDNA molecules to be counted accurately. First-strand cDNA for TCR alpha and beta chains was synthesized from specific primers in the conserved constant-segment region. To control for contamination, every cDNA library was double barcoded, receiving both a SMART-Mk sample barcode and Illumina barcodes. TruSeq adapter sequences, together with Illumina sample barcodes, were added in two successive PCR steps. The TCR alpha and beta cDNA libraries were sequenced on the Illumina HiSeq platform using custom primers. As for how the authors treated the data: MiGEC processed the raw reads to extract unique molecular identifiers, while MiXCR was used to determine the CDR3 positions. For each individual, recombination models were inferred using an EM algorithm with the repgenHMM and IGoR tools. The tcR package in R was used for shared clonotype analysis, with sharing normalized by the product of cloneset sizes. To study raw recombination without the effects of thymic and clonal selection, out-of-frame nonproductive sequences were analyzed. TCRdb reprocessing: public reads trimmed at Q25 with fastp, clones called with MiXCR, in-frame beta chains kept. Entries are consolidated by CDR3 protein sequence, retaining the most common genes and DNA. The V and J calls, along with clone size, are taken from TCRdb and not from the paper's own processing. The sample data list hundreds of thousands of distinct CDR3 sequences, and under 9% of these were observed just once. The top ten clonotypes cover 0.98% of the sample.

What the research found in general, with its limitations: Compared with coincidental sharing between unrelated individuals, out-of-frame TCR alpha sequences shared between twins showed an excess of sequences with low generation probability. Because the same donors could not be followed over many years, the conclusions depended on cross-sectional statistical analysis. In monozygotic twins, recombination models systematically underestimated out-of-frame TCR alpha sharing, but the models matched the sharing seen between unrelated individuals. Zero-insertion analyses could be partly confounded by invariant T cells such as MAIT and iNKT, although diverse VJ usage argued against such confounding for most clonotypes. Abundant cord blood beta clonotypes carried fewer insertions; young adult naive repertoires showed a weaker similar trend, while memory repertoires showed none. A weaker excess of twin sharing was found in beta out-of-frame sequences because the signal-to-noise ratio was lowered by fewer shared sequences.

This clonotype was seen more than once but under ten times. Its antigen remains unidentified. The sample holds no much larger clone one base away, and base qualities are not on file. This sample also belongs to another study, concerning yellow fever vaccine responses in identical twins. The second study's paper adds: According to the authors, in identical twins the way T cells responded to vaccination appeared partly convergent and partly personalized. The study precisely tracked vaccine-responding T cell clones in identical twins.

The receptor comes from a woman between 18 and 30 years old in good health. The chain uses TRBV7-8 and TRBJ2-2, and TRBD2 may be the D gene, going by 5 matching bases. Sequenced material: PBMCs. The CDR3 protein is CASRGERGELFF. The DNA sequence is given as TGTGCCAGCCGGGGAGAAAGAGGGGAGCTGTTTTTT. Beyond the CDR3, the reference TRBV7-8 and TRBJ2-2 genes provide the residues; the full variable domain reads: GAGVSQSPRYKVAKRGQDVALRCDPISGHVSLFWYQQALGQGPEFLTYFQNEAQLDKSGLPSDRFFAERPEGSVSTLKIQRTQQEDSAVYLCASRGERGELFFGEGSRLTVL.